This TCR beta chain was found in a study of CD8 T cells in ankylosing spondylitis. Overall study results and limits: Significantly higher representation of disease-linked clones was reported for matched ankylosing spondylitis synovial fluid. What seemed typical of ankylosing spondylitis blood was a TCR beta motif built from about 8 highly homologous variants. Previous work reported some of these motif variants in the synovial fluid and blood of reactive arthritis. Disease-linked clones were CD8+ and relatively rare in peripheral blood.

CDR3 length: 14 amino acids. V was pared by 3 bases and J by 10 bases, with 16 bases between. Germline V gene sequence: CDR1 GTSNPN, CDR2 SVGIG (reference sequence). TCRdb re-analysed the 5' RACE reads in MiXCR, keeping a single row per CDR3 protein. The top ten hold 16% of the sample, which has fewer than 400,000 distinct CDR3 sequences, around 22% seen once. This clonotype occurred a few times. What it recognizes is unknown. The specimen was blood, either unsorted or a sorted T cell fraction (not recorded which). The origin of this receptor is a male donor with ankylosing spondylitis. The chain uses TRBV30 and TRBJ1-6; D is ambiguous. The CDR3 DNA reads TGTGCCTGGAGGTTGGTCCTAGGGCACTCACCCCTCCACTTT. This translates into CAWRLVLGHSPLHF.